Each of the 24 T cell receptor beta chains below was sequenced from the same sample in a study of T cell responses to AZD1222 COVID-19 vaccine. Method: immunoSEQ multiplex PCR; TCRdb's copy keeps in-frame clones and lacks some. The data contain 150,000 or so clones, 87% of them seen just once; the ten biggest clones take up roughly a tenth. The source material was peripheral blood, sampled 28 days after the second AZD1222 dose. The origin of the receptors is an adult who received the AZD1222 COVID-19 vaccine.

The CDR3 DNA sequence: TGTGCCAGCAGACCCGGGGAGGCTAGCAATCAGCCCCAGCATTTT. Its protein product is CASRPGEASNQPQHF. The chain employs TRBV6-5 and TRBJ1-5; D unresolved. The germline gives CDR1 MNHEY, CDR2 SVGAGI. Trimming removed 6 bases at V and 0 bases at J, with 12 bases between. The CDR3 sequence is 15 residues long.

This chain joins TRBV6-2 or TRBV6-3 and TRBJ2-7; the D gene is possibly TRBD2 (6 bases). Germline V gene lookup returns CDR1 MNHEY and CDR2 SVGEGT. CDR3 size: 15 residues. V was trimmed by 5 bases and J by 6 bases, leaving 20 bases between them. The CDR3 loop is CASSPARGGTGEQYF. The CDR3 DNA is TGTGCCAGCAGTCCCGCCCGTGGCGGGACGGGCGAGCAGTACTTC.

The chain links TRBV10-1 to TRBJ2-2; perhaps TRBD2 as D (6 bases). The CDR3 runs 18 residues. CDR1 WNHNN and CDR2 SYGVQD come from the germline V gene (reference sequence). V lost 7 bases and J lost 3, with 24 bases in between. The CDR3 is CASTGEGVPGRDTGELFF. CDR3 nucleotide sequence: TGCGCCAGCACGGGCGAGGGTGTTCCCGGGAGAGACACCGGGGAGCTGTTTTTT.

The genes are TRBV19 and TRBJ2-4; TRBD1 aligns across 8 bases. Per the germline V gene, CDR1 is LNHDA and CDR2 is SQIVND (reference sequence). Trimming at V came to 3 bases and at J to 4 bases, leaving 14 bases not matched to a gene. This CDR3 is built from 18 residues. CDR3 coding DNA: TGTGCCAGTAGTATCCGCACGACAGGGGCCGACCCTAAAAACATTCAGTACTTC. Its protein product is CASSIRTTGADPKNIQYF. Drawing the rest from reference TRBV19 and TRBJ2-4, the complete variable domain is DGGITQSPKYLFRKEGQNVTLSCEQNLNHDAMYWYRQDPGQGLRLIYYSQIVNDFQKGDIAEGYSVSREKKESFPLTVTSAQKNPTAFYLCASSIRTTGADPKNIQYFGAGTRLSVL.

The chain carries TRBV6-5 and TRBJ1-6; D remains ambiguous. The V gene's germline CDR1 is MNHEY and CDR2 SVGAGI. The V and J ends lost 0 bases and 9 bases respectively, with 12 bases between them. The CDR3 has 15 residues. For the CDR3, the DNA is TGTGCCAGCAGTTACTCGGACCCGCCGAGTTCACCCCTCCACTTT. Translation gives CASSYSDPPSSPLHF.

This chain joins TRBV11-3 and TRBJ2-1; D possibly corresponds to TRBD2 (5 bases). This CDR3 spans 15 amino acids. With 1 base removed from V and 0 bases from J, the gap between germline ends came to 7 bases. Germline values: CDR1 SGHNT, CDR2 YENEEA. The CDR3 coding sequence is TGTGCCAGCAGCTTAGCGGGGAACTCCTACAATGAGCAGTTCTTC. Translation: CASSLAGNSYNEQFF.

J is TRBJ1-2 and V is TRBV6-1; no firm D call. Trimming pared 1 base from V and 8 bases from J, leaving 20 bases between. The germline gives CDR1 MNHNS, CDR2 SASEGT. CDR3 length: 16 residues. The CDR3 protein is CASSEGGKGDVYGYTF. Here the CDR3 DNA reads TGTGCCAGCAGTGAAGGAGGGAAGGGCGATGTGTACGGCTACACCTTC.

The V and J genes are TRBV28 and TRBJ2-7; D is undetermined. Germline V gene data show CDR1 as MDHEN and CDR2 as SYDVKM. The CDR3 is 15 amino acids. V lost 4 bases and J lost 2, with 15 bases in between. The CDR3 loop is CASSSGSDAPYEQYF. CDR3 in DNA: TGTGCCAGCAGTTCAGGCAGCGATGCTCCCTACGAGCAGTACTTC. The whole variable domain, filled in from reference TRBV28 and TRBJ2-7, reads DVKVTQSSRYLVKRTGEKVFLECVQDMDHENMFWYRQDPGLGLRLIYFSYDVKMKEKGDIPEGYSVSREKKERFSLILESASTNQTSMYLCASSSGSDAPYEQYFGPGTRLTVT.

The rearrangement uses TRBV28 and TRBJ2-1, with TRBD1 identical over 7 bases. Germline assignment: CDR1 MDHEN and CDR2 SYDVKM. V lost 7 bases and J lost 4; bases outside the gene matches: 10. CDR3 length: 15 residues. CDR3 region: CASTQGVGLYNEQFF. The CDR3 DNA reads TGTGCCAGCACCCAGGGGGTTGGCTTATACAATGAGCAGTTCTTC. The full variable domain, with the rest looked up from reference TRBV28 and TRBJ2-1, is DVKVTQSSRYLVKRTGEKVFLECVQDMDHENMFWYRQDPGLGLRLIYFSYDVKMKEKGDIPEGYSVSREKKERFSLILESASTNQTSMYLCASTQGVGLYNEQFFGPGTRLTVL.

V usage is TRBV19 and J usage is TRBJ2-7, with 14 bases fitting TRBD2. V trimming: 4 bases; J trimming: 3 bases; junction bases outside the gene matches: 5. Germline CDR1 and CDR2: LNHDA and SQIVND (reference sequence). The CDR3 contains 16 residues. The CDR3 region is CASSKGTSGSDYEQYF. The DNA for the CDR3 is TGTGCCAGTAGTAAAGGGACTAGCGGGAGCGACTACGAGCAGTACTTC.

CDR3 DNA sequence: TGCGCCAGCAGCCCAGGGACAGGGGTCAGCACTGAAGCTTTCTTT. Translated, it gives CASSPGTGVSTEAFF. The chain has TRBV4-3 and TRBJ1-1, with 10 bases that match TRBD1. The CDR3 is 15 residues long. Losses at the gene ends were 4 bases for V and 4 bases for J; bases not matched to a gene: 6. Germline assignment: CDR1 LGHNA and CDR2 YSLEER.

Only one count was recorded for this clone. CDR3 sequence reads: CASSPTGETGELFF. The CDR3 DNA is TGCGCCAGCAGCCCCACAGGGGAGACCGGGGAGCTGTTTTTT. This chain joins TRBV4-3 and TRBJ2-2; 7 positions match TRBD1. The CDR3 loop spans 14 amino acids. V dropped 4 bases and J dropped 5; count of bases not matched to a gene: 4. CDR1 LGHNA and CDR2 YSLEER come from the germline V gene.

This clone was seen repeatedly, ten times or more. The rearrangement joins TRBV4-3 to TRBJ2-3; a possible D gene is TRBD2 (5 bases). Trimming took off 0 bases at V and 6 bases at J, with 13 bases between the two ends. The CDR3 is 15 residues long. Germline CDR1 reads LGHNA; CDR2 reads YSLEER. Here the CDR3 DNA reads TGCGCCAGCAGCCAAGAAAGGACTCGGGTCGATACGCAGTATTTT. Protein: CASSQERTRVDTQYF.

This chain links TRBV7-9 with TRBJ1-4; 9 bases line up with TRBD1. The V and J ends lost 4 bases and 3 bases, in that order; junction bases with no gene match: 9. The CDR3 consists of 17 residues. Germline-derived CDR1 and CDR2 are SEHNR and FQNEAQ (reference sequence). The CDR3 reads CASSYTPGQGPNEKLFF. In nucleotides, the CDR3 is TGTGCCAGCAGCTATACCCCGGGACAGGGACCTAATGAAAAACTGTTTTTT.

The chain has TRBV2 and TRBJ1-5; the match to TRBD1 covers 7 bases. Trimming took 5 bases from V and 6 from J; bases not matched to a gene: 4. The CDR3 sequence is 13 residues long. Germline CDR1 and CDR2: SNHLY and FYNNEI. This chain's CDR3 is CASSRGPGQPQHF. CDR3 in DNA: TGTGCCAGCAGTAGGGGGCCGGGTCAGCCCCAGCATTTT.

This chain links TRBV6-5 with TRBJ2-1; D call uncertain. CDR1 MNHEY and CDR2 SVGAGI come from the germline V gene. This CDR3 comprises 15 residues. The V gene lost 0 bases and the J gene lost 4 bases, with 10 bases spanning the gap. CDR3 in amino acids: CASSYSNRQYNEQFF. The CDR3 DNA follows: TGTGCCAGCAGTTACTCGAATAGGCAGTACAATGAGCAGTTCTTC.

CDR3 in amino acids: CASSTDPGQSYEQYF. In DNA, the CDR3 is TGTGCCAGCAGCACCGACCCCGGACAGTCCTACGAGCAGTACTTC. This rearrangement joins TRBV6-6 to TRBJ2-7; D is perhaps TRBD1 (6 bases). CDR1 and CDR2 from the germline V gene are MNHNY and SVGAGI (reference sequence). Trimming left V 6 bases short and J 1 base short, with 16 bases between. The CDR3 spans 15 residues.

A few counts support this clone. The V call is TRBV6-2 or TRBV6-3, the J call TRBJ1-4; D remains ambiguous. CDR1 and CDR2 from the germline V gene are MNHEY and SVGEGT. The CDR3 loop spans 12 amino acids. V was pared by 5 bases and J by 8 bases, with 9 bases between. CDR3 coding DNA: TGTGCCAGCAGTACAACCGGAGAAAAACTGTTTTTT. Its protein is CASSTTGEKLFF.

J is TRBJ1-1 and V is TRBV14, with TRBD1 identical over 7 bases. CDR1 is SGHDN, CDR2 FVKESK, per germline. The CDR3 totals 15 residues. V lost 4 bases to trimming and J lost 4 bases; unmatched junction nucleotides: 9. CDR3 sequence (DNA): TGTGCCAGCAGCCCCCGAGGGGGCCCTACCACTGAAGCTTTCTTT. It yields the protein CASSPRGGPTTEAFF.

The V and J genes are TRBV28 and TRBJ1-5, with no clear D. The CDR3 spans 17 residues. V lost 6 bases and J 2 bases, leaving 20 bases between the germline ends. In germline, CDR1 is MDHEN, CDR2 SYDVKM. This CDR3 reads CASRSPGPTRGNQPQHF. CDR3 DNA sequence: TGTGCCAGCAGGTCACCGGGCCCCACCCGGGGCAATCAGCCCCAGCATTTT.

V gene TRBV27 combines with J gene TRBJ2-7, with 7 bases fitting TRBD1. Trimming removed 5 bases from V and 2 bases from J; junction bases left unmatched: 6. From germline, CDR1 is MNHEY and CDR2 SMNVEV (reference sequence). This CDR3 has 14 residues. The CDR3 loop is CASSLATGTYEQYF. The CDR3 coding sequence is TGTGCCAGCAGTCTGGCGACAGGGACCTACGAGCAGTACTTC.

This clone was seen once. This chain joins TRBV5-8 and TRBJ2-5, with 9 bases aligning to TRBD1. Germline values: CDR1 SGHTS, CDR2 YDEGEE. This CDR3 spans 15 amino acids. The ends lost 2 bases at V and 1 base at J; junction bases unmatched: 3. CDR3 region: CASSFTGGFQETQYF. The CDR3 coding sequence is TGTGCCAGCAGCTTTACAGGGGGCTTCCAAGAGACCCAGTACTTC. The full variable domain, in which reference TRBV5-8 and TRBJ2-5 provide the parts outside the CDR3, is EAGVTQSPTHLIKTRGQQATLRCSPISGHTSVYWYQQALGLGLQFLLWYDEGEERNRGNFPPRFSGRQFPNYSSELNVNALELEDSALYLCASSFTGGFQETQYFGPGTRLLVL.

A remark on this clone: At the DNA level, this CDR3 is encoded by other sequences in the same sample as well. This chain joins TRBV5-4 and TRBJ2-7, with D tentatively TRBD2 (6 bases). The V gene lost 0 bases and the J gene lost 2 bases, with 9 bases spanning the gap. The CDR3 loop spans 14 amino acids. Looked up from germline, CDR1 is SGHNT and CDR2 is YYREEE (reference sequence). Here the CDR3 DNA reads TGTGCCAGCAGCTTGGCGGGACTTCCCTACGAGCAGTACTTC. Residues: CASSLAGLPYEQYF.

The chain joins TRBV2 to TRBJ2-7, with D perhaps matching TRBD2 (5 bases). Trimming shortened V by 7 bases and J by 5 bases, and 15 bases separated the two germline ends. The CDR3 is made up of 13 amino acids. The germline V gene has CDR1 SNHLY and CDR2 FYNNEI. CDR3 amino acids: CASMGSGMDEQYF. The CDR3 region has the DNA TGTGCCAGCATGGGGAGTGGGATGGACGAGCAGTACTTC.